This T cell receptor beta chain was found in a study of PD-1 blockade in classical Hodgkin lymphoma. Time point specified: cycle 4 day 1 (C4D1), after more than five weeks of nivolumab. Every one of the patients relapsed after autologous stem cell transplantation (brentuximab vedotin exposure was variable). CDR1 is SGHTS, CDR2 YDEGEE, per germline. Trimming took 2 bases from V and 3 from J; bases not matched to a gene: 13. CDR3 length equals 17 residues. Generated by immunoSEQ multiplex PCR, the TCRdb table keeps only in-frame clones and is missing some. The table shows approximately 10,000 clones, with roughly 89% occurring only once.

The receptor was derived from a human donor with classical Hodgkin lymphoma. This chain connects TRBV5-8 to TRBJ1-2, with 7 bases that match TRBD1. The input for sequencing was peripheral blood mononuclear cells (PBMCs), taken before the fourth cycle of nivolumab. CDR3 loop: CASSFLSASDRHYGYTF. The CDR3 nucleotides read TGTGCCAGCAGCTTTTTGTCGGCCTCGGACAGGCACTATGGCTACACCTTC.